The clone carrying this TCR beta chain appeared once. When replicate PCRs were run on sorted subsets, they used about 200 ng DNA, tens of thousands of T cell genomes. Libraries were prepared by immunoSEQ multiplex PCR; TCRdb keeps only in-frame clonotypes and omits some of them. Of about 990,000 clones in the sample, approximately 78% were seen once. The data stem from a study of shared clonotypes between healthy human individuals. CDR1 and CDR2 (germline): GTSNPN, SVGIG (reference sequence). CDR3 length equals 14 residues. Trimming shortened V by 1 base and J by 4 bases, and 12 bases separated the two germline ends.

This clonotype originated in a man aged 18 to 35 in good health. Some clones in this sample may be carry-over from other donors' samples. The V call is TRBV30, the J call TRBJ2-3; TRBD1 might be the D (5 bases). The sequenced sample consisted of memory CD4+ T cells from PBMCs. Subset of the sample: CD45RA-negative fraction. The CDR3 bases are TGTGCCTGGAGTGAGGGGCAGAGCGCAGATACGCAGTATTTT. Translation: CAWSEGQSADTQYF. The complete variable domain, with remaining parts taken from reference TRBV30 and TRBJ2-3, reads SQTIHQWPATLVQPVGSPLSLECTVEGTSNPNLYWYRQAAGRGLQLLFYSVGIGQISSEVPQNLSASRPQDRQFILSSKKLLLSDSGFYLCAWSEGQSADTQYFGPGTRLTVL.